One T cell receptor beta chain is described in this entry. The study drew participants aged about 18 to 89 years from some 25 US areas. Participant-given clinical history determined each cohort assignment. CDR1 is LGHNT, CDR2 FRNRAP, per germline. With 7 bases clipped from V and 7 bases from J, the junction kept 12 bases outside the gene matches. The CDR3 sequence is 16 residues long. This sample was included in a study of blood T cell repertoires in COVID-19. Whole-study context: T cells, B-cell-depleted T cells, or PBMCs provided the cDNA or gDNA that served as material.

Libraries were prepared by immunoSEQ multiplex PCR; TCRdb keeps only in-frame clonotypes and omits some of them. Of 290,000 or so clones in the sample, roughly 90% were seen once. Sequenced sample: PBMCs or T cells enriched from blood (not recorded which). The receptor's source is a woman younger than 35 with acute COVID-19. V usage is TRBV12-5 and J usage is TRBJ2-1; TRBD1 agrees at 11 bases. CDR3 nucleotide sequence: TGTGCTAGTGCCCAGACGGGACAGGGGGTAGAAAATGAGCAGTTCTTC. This gives the protein CASAQTGQGVENEQFF.